Listed here are 15 T cell receptor beta chains from one sample, sequenced in a study of OX40 agonist ivuxolimab in advanced cancers. The assay was immunoSEQ multiplex PCR, and TCRdb's table has in-frame clones only and misses some. The repertoire holds 43,000 or so clones, with approximately 86% as singletons. The material was CD4+ or CD8+ T cells sorted from blood, obtained in a trial of the OX40 agonist ivuxolimab. The receptor set was obtained from an adult with an advanced solid tumor such as melanoma, head and neck, liver or kidney cancer.

This chain connects TRBV9 to TRBJ2-5, with TRBD2 matching over 14 bases. There are 17 residues in the CDR3. CDR1 SGDLS and CDR2 YYNGEE come from the germline V gene. J lost 4 bases, V lost 0 bases, and 5 bases had no gene match. The CDR3 sequence: CASSVEPGLAGVETQYF. CDR3 coding DNA: TGTGCCAGCAGCGTAGAACCGGGACTAGCGGGAGTAGAGACCCAGTACTTC. Full variable domain (rest looked up from reference TRBV9 and TRBJ2-5): DSGVTQTPKHLITATGQRVTLRCSPRSGDLSVYWYQQSLDQGLQFLIQYYNGEERAKGNILERFSAQQFPDLHSELNLSSLELGDSALYFCASSVEPGLAGVETQYFGPGTRLLVL.

The chain is built from TRBV7-3 and TRBJ2-7, with D perhaps TRBD1 (6 bases). CDR3 length: 14 amino acids. With 5 bases removed from V and 3 bases from J, the gap between germline ends came to 14 bases. Germline loops: CDR1 SGHTA, CDR2 FQGTGA. CDR3 sequence (DNA): TGTGCCAGCAGCCCCCACCAAGGGGGCTACGAGCAGTACTTC. This sequence encodes CASSPHQGGYEQYF.

The rearrangement joins TRBV29-1 to TRBJ1-1; D is unclear. Trimming removed 7 bases at V and 1 base at J, with 4 bases between. The length of the CDR3 is 10 residues. Germline CDR1 and CDR2: SQVTM and ANQGSEA. CDR3 loop: CSGGNTEAFF. The CDR3 DNA sequence: TGCAGCGGTGGGAACACTGAAGCTTTCTTT.

The V gene is TRBV5-1, the J gene TRBJ2-3, with 11 bases aligning to TRBD2. Germline CDR1 SGHRS, CDR2 YFSETQ. CDR3 length: 16 residues. V shed 3 bases and J 4 bases; nucleotides not matched to a gene: 7. CDR3 loop: CASSSGSGRGPDTQYF. Here the CDR3 DNA reads TGCGCCAGCAGCTCCGGTAGCGGGAGGGGTCCAGATACGCAGTATTTT.

J is TRBJ2-1 and V is TRBV28, with 9 positions matching TRBD2. The CDR3 extends over 13 amino acids. The V and J ends lost 8 bases and 6 bases, in that order; junction bases with no gene match: 5. Germline V gives CDR1 MDHEN, CDR2 SYDVKM. CDR3 sequence: CASSSGGRNEQFF. Here the CDR3 DNA reads TGTGCCAGCTCGAGCGGGGGGCGCAATGAGCAGTTCTTC.

The V call is TRBV10-2, the J call TRBJ2-7, with TRBD1 as a possible D gene (5 bases). V lost 4 bases and J 5 bases, leaving 9 bases between the germline ends. This CDR3 is built from 12 residues. Germline-derived CDR1 and CDR2 are WSHSY and SAAADI. The CDR3 spells CASSVDSNEQYF. In DNA, the CDR3 is TGCGCCAGCAGTGTAGACAGTAACGAGCAGTACTTC.

The V and J genes are TRBV28 and TRBJ2-3, with 7 bases aligning to TRBD2. CDR3 length: 12 amino acids. The germline V gene encodes CDR1 MDHEN and CDR2 SYDVKM. V was clipped by 10 bases and J by 6 bases; unmatched bases: 7. The CDR3 nucleotides are TGTGCCATCCGGGGGGTAACGGATACGCAGTATTTT. Translated: CAIRGVTDTQYF.

The CDR3 protein is CASSAGQPQHF. CDR3 coding DNA: TGTGCCAGCAGCGCGGGGCAGCCCCAGCATTTT. J is TRBJ1-5 and V is TRBV7-3, with D uncertain. The CDR3 has 11 amino acids. Germline CDR1 reads SGHTA; CDR2 reads FQGTGA. V was cut by 5 bases and J by 7 bases, with 6 bases left in between.

V and J are TRBV5-4 and TRBJ1-1, with D uncertain. The CDR3 is 15 amino acids. V lost 0 bases and J lost 3, with 12 bases in between. Germline CDR1 reads SGHNT; CDR2 reads YYREEE (reference sequence). The chain's CDR3 is CASSLAFRGDTEAFF. Here the CDR3 DNA reads TGTGCCAGCAGCTTGGCGTTCCGGGGAGACACTGAAGCTTTCTTT.

The chain has TRBV5-1 and TRBJ1-1; 8 positions agree with TRBD1. The V gene's germline CDR1 is SGHRS and CDR2 YFSETQ. V lost 4 bases and J lost 1; bases outside the gene matches: 3. The length of the CDR3 is 14 residues. In DNA form, the CDR3 reads TGCGCCAGCAGCATACAGGGGGGGAACACTGAAGCTTTCTTT. Protein sequence: CASSIQGGNTEAFF.

This clone was counted only a few times. This chain connects TRBV7-3 to TRBJ2-2; 12 bases fit TRBD2. Trimming took 5 bases from V and 6 from J; bases not matched to a gene: 16. The CDR3 runs to 19 residues. Per the germline V gene, CDR1 is SGHTA and CDR2 is FQGTGA. CDR3 DNA: TGTGCCAGCAGCCAACCGACTAGCGGGAGAAGTAAGGAAGCCGGGGAGCTGTTTTTT. Its protein is CASSQPTSGRSKEAGELFF.

The CDR3 here is CASSGGRLTTEAFF. Here the CDR3 DNA reads TGTGCCAGCAGCGGAGGACGGCTCACGACTGAAGCTTTCTTT. The rearrangement joins TRBV6-1 to TRBJ1-1; D is uncertain. Trimming took off 6 bases at V and 5 bases at J, with 16 bases between the two ends. The CDR3 runs 14 residues. Germline assignment: CDR1 MNHNS and CDR2 SASEGT.

The chain couples TRBV11-2 to TRBJ1-6; TRBD1 matches 10 bases. The CDR3 spans 16 residues. Germline CDR1 and CDR2: SGHAT and FQNNGV. J gave up 7 bases and V 5 bases, and 8 bases lay outside the gene matches. The CDR3 nucleotides read TGTGCCAGCAGCCCCCGCAGGACAGGGGGGAATTCACCCCTCCACTTT. This encodes CASSPRRTGGNSPLHF.

This clone has only a few counts. The rearrangement links TRBV9 to TRBJ2-3; 7 bases are shared with TRBD1. V was pared by 4 bases and J by 3 bases, with 8 bases of the junction left unmatched. This CDR3 has 15 residues. Germline values: CDR1 SGDLS, CDR2 YYNGEE. The CDR3 coding sequence is TGTGCCAGCAGCCCAGGGACAGTAGGGACAGATACGCAGTATTTT. Protein sequence: CASSPGTVGTDTQYF.

This chain joins TRBV7-8 and TRBJ2-5; D is unclear. The DNA end favors TRBJ2-7, so the J call may be wrong. The CDR3 covers 15 residues. In germline, CDR1 is SGHVS, CDR2 FQNEAQ. CDR3 nucleotides: TGTGCCAGCAGCTTACTGGAGAACCCGTGGTACGAGCAGTACTTC. Translating it yields CASSLLENPWYEQYF.